This entry describes one T cell receptor beta chain. The sample comes from a study of blood T cell repertoires in COVID-19. For the study at large: COVID-19 samples collected from the United States, Italy and Spain covered acute and convalescent phases. PBMCs, B-cell-depleted T cells, or T cells were the source of the cDNA or gDNA that made up the material.

V shed 7 bases and J shed 2 bases, with 9 bases lying between them. CDR1 is LNHDA, CDR2 SQIVND, per germline (reference sequence). There are 13 residues in the CDR3. Per the original methods: Estimation of nucleated cell counts was performed using reference gene primer amplification. Repertoires were generated with immunoSEQ multiplex PCR, while TCRdb's copy carries only in-frame clones and drops some. The DNA gave D and trimming, while V, J and clone size come from that table. The table has 210,000 or so clones, 65% to 90% seen once. The V and J genes are TRBV19 and TRBJ2-1; D perhaps matches TRBD1 (6 bases). The receptor was isolated from a man in his fifties with acute or convalescent COVID-19. What was sequenced was peripheral blood. The chain's CDR3 is CASTTGPYNEQFF. The CDR3 DNA sequence: TGTGCCAGTACTACAGGGCCCTACAATGAGCAGTTCTTC. The entire variable domain, with the rest obtained from reference TRBV19 and TRBJ2-1, is as follows: DGGITQSPKYLFRKEGQNVTLSCEQNLNHDAMYWYRQDPGQGLRLIYYSQIVNDFQKGDIAEGYSVSREKKESFPLTVTSAQKNPTAFYLCASTTGPYNEQFFGPGTRLTVL.